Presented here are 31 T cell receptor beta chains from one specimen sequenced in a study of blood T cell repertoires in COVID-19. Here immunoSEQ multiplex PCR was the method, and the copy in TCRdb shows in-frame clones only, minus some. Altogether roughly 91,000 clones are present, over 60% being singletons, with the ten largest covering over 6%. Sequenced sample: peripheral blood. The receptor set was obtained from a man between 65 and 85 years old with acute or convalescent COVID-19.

CDR3 sequence (DNA): TGTGCCAGCGGCGACAGGGGGCGAACCTATGGCTACACCTTC. Translation gives CASGDRGRTYGYTF. The V gene is TRBV6-5, the J gene TRBJ1-2, with TRBD1 identical over 10 bases. CDR1 is MNHEY and CDR2 is SVGAGI in the germline V gene. With V trimmed by 8 bases and J by 4 bases, 7 bases remained unmatched. CDR3 size: 14 residues.

CDR3 sequence reads: CASSPGQNQYNEQFF. The CDR3, as DNA: TGCGCCAGCAGCCCCGGACAGAACCAATACAATGAGCAGTTCTTC. This chain uses TRBV5-1 with TRBJ2-1; tentatively, D is TRBD1 (6 bases). Trimming removed 4 bases at V and 4 bases at J, with 15 bases between. This CDR3 is built from 15 residues. Germline loops: CDR1 SGHRS, CDR2 YFSETQ.

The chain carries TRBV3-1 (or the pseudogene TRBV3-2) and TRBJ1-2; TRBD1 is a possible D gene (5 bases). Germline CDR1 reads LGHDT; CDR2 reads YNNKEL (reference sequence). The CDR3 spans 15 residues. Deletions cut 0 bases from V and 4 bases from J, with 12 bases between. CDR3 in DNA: TGTGCCAGCAGCCAAGATCGACAGAGCTCCTATGGCTACACCTTC. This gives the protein CASSQDRQSSYGYTF.

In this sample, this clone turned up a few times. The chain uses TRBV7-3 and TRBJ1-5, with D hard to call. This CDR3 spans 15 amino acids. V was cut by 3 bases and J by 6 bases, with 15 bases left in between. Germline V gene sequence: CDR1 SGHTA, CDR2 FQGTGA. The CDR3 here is CASSLMSLNSQPQHF. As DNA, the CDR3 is TGTGCCAGCAGCTTGATGAGCCTGAATTCTCAGCCCCAGCATTTT.

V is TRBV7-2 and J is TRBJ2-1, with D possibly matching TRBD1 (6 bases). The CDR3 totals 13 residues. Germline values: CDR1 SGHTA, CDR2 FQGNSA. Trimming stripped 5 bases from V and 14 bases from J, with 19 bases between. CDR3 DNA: TGTGCCAGCAGCCCCAGGTCACAGGGTTTGGAGTTCTTC. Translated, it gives CASSPRSQGLEFF.

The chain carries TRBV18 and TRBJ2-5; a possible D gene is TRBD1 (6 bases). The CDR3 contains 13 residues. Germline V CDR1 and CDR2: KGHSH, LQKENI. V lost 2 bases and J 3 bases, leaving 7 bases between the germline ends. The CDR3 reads CASSPWTEETQYF. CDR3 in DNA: TGTGCCAGCTCACCATGGACAGAAGAGACCCAGTACTTC.

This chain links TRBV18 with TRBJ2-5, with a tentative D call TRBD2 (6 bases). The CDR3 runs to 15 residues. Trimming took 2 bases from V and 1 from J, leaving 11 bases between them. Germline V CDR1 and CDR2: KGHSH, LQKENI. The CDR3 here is CASSPTAGPQETQYF. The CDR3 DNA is TGTGCCAGCTCACCAACGGCGGGACCCCAAGAGACCCAGTACTTC.

The CDR3 sequence is CASSHGERTGGLADTQYF. The CDR3 bases are TGTGCCAGCAGCCATGGAGAGAGGACAGGGGGCTTGGCAGATACGCAGTATTTT. V gene TRBV7-6 combines with J gene TRBJ2-3; TRBD1 agrees at 11 bases. CDR3 length equals 18 residues. Looked up from germline, CDR1 is SGHVS and CDR2 is FNYEAQ. The V and J ends lost 5 bases and 4 bases, in that order; junction bases with no gene match: 14.

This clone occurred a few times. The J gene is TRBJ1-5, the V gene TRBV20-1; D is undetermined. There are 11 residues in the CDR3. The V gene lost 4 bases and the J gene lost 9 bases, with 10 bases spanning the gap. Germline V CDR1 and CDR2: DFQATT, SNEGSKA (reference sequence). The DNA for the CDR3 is TGCAGTGCTATCTCTGCGGGGCCCCAGCATTTT. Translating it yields CSAISAGPQHF.

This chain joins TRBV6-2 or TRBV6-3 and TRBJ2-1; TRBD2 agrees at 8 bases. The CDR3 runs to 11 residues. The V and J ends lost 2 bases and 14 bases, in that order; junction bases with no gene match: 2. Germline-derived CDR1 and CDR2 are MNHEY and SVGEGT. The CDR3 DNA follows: TGTGCCAGCAGTTACGGGACTAGGAAGTTCTTC. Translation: CASSYGTRKFF.

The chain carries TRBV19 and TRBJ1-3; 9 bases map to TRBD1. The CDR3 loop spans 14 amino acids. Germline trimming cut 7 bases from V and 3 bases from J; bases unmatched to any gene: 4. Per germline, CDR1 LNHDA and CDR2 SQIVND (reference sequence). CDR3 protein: CASTTGGFGNTIYF. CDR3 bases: TGTGCCAGTACAACAGGGGGCTTTGGAAACACCATATATTTT.

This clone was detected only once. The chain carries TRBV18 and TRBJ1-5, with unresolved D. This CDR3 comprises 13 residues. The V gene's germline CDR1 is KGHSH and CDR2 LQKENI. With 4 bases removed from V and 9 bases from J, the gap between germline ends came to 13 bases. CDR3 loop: CASSLGRLWPQHF. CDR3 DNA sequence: TGTGCCAGCTCACTGGGCAGATTATGGCCCCAGCATTTT.

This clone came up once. The CDR3 here is CASSEAPVWQAGANVLTF. CDR3 DNA: TGTGCCAGCAGTGAAGCGCCGGTTTGGCAGGCTGGGGCCAACGTCCTGACTTTC. This chain joins TRBV6-1 and TRBJ2-6, with no clear D. This CDR3 spans 18 amino acids. Trimming removed 0 bases at V and 2 bases at J, with 14 bases between. The germline CDR1 and CDR2 sequences are MNHNS and SASEGT.

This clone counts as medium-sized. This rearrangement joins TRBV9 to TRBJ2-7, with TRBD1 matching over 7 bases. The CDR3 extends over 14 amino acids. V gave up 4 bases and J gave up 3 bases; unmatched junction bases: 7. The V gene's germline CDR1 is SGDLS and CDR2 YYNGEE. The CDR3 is CASSPSDRDYEQYV. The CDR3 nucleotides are TGTGCCAGCAGCCCCAGCGACAGGGACTACGAGCAGTACGTC.

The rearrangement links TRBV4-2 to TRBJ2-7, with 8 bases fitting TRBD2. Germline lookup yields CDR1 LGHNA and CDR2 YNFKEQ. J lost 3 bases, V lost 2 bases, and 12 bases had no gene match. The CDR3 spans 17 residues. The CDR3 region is CASSQNPPGLGFYEQYF. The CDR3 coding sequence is TGTGCCAGCAGCCAAAATCCTCCGGGACTAGGATTCTACGAGCAGTACTTC.

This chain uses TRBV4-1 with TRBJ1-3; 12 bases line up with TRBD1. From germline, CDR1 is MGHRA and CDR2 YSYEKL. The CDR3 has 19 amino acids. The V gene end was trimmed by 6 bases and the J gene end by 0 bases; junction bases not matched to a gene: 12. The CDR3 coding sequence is TGCGCCAGCAGTCAAACCGGGACAGGGGGCTACTTCTCTGGAAACACCATATATTTT. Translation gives CASSQTGTGGYFSGNTIYF.

Written as DNA, the CDR3 is TGTGCCACCAGTGATGGACGGGTCGGGACAGGGGAAAACATTCAGTACTTC. This encodes CATSDGRVGTGENIQYF. The chain recombines TRBV24-1 with TRBJ2-4, with 10 bases matching TRBD1. After removal of 3 bases from V and 5 bases from J, the junction contained 9 bases not matched to a gene. Germline V gene data show CDR1 as KGHDR and CDR2 as SFDVKD. The CDR3 extends over 17 amino acids.

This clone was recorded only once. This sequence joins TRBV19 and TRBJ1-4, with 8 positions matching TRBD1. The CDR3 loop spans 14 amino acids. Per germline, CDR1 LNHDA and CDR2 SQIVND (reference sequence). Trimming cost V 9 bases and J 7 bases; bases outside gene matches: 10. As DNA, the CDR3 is TGTGCCAGCTTCAATACAGGGGGAGTTGAAAAACTGTTTTTT. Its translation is CASFNTGGVEKLFF.

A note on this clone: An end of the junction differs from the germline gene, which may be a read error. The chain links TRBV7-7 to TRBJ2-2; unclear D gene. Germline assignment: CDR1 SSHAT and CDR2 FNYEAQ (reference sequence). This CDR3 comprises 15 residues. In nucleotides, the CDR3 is TGTGCTAGCAGCTTAGAACATCAGAACACCGGGGAGCTGTTTTTT. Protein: CASSLEHQNTGELFF.

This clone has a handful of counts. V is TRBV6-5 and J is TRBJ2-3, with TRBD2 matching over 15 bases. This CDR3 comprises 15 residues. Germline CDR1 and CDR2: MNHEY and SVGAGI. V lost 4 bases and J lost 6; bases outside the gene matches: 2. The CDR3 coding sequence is TGTGCCAGCAGTTCCGGGACTAGCGGGAGGGATACGCAGTATTTT. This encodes CASSSGTSGRDTQYF.

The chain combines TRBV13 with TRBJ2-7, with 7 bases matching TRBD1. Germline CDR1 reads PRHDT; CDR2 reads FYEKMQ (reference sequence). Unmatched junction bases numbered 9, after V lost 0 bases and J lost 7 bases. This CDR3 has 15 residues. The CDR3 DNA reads TGTGCCAGCAGCTTAGGTCAGGGGGAGCCGGTGGAGCAGTACTTC. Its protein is CASSLGQGEPVEQYF.

CDR3 protein: CASSPPLRHYEQYF. The CDR3 DNA sequence: TGTGCCAGCAGCCCGCCCCTGAGGCACTACGAGCAGTACTTC. The V call is TRBV3-1 (or the pseudogene TRBV3-2), the J call TRBJ2-7; D not certain. Trimming removed 4 bases at V and 3 bases at J, with 13 bases between. CDR3 size: 14 residues. The germline gives CDR1 LGHDT, CDR2 YNNKEL (reference sequence).

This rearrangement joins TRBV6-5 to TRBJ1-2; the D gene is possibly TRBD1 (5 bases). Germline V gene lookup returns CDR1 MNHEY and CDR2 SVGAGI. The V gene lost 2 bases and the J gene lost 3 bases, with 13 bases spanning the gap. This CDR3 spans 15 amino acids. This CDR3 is CASSYAGKRHYGYTF. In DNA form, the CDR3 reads TGTGCCAGCAGTTACGCAGGGAAACGTCACTATGGCTACACCTTC.

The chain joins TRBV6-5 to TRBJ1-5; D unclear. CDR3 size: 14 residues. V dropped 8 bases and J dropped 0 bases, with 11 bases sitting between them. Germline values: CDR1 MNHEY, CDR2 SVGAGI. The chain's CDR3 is CASSAAYSNQPQHF. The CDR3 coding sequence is TGTGCCAGCTCAGCGGCTTATAGCAATCAGCCCCAGCATTTT.

The CDR3 is CATSRDTSGSDTQYF. In DNA, the CDR3 is TGTGCCACCAGCAGAGACACTAGCGGATCAGATACGCAGTATTTT. The chain has TRBV15 and TRBJ2-3; 8 bases fit TRBD2. V lost 0 bases and J lost 4; bases outside the gene matches: 3. The CDR3 runs to 15 residues. Germline V CDR1 and CDR2: LNHNV, YYDKDF (reference sequence).

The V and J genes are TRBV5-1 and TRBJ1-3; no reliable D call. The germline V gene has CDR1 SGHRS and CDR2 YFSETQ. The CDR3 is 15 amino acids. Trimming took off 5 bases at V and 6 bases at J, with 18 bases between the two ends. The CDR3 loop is CASRRTLSDENTIYF. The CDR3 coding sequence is TGCGCCAGCAGGAGGACTCTTTCGGATGAAAACACCATATATTTT.

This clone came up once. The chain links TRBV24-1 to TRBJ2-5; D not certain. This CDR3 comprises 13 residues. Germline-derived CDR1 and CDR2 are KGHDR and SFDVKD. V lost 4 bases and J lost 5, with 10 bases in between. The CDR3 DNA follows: TGTGCCACCAGTGAACCAGCGCGGGAGACCCAGTACTTC. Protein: CATSEPARETQYF.

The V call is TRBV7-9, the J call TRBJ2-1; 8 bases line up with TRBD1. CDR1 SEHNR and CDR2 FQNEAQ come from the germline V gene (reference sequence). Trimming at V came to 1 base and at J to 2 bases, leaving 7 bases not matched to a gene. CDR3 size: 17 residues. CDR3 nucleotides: TGTGCCAGCAGCTTAGGAATAGGACAGGGCCCCTACAATGAGCAGTTCTTC. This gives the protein CASSLGIGQGPYNEQFF.

Here the CDR3 reads CASSPGLAGLETQYF. The CDR3 DNA sequence: TGTGCCAGCAGTCCGGGACTAGCGGGGTTGGAGACCCAGTACTTC. The chain has TRBV28 and TRBJ2-5, with 13 positions matching TRBD2. J gave up 5 bases and V 5 bases, and 5 bases lay outside the gene matches. CDR3 length: 15 residues. Germline CDR1 MDHEN, CDR2 SYDVKM.

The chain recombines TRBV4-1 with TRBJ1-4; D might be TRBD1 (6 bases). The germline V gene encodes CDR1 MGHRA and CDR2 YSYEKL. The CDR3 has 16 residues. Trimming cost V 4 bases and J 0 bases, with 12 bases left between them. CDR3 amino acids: CASSRGQSATNEKLFF. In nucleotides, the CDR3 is TGCGCCAGCAGCCGAGGACAGTCTGCAACTAATGAAAAACTGTTTTTT.

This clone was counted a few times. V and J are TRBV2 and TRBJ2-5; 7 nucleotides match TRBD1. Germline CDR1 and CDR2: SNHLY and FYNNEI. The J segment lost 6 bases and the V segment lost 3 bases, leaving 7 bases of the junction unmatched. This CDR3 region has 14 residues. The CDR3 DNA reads TGTGCCAGCAGTGAGGGACAGAGGGGGAAGACCCAGTACTTC. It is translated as CASSEGQRGKTQYF.